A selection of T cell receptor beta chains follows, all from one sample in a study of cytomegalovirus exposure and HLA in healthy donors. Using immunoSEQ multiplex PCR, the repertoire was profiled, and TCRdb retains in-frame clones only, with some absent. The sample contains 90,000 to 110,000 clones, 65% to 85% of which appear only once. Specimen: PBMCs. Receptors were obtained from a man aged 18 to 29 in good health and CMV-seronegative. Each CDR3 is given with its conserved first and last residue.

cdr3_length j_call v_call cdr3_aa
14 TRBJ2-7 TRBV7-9 CASSSEAVRYEQYF
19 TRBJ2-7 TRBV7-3 CASSSFDRGRAGVIDEQYF
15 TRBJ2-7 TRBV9 CASSVESGVTYEQYF
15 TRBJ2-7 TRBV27 CASSLDSGRFYEQYF
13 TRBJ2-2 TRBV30 CAWGRRFAGELFF
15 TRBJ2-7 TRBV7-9 CSSSAGLAGSYEQYF
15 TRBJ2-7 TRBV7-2 CASSLEASGTTQQYF
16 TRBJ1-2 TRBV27 CASSFHSDRGIHGYTF
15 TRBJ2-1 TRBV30 CAWSVGQGALGEQFF
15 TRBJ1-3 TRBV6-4 CASSDSEGPGNTIYF
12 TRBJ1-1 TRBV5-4 CASSRRNTEAFF
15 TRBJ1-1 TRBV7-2 CASSTRQGGDTEAFF
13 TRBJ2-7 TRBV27 CASSPQGAAEQYF
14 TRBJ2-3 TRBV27 CASSLTGSTDTQYF
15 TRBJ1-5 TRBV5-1 CASSPQGAGNQPQHF
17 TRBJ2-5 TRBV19 CASSGKYRGGRQETQYF
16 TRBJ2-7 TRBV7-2 CASRRTSGGKVGEQYF
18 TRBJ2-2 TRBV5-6 CASRHYGGLAGDTGELFF
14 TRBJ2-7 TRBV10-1 CASSDTGGPREQYF